This T cell receptor beta chain was identified during a study of shared clonotypes between healthy human individuals. The study, taken as a whole, reports: Clonotype sharing among donors likely depends on sequencing depth. Shared clonotypes: about 5% naive CD4, about 3.3% naive CD8, around 2.4% memory CD4, 0.35% to 0.5% memory CD8.

Regarding this clone: Antigen specificity is unknown.

Naive CD8 populations comprised CD45RO-negative cells positively selected for CCR7, excluding terminally differentiated effector memory CD45RA+ cells. Donors included only healthy HIV-negative adults lacking recent acute infections or vaccinations. CDR3 length: 14 residues. The ends lost 5 bases at V and 2 bases at J; junction bases unmatched: 4. From germline, CDR1 is MNHEY and CDR2 SVGAGI. In the authors' methods: ImmunoSEQ supplied junction-only sequences lacking quality scores, so filtering was different. Sequencing used immunoSEQ multiplex PCR; TCRdb keeps in-frame clones, though not all of them. The D gene and trimming were derived from the DNA, and the V and J assignments and clone size from that table. The repertoire holds hundreds of thousands of clones, with 95% to 96% as singletons.

The chain joins TRBV6-5 to TRBJ2-7; 9 bases map to TRBD1. The source of this sequence is a woman in her twenties or thirties in good health. The sequenced sample was naive CD8+ T cells sorted from blood. The chain's CDR3 is CASSPQGAAYEQYF. The CDR3 bases are TGTGCCAGCAGTCCACAGGGGGCGGCCTACGAGCAGTACTTC.